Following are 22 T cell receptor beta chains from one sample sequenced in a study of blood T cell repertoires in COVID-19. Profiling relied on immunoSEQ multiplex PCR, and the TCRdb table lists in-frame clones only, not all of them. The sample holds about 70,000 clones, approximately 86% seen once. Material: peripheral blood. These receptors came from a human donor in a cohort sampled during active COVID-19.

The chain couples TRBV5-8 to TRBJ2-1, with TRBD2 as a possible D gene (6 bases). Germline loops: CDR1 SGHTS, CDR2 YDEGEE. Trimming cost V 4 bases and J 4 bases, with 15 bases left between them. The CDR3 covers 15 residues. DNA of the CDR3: TGTGCCAGCAGCGTTGAACGGACTATTTACAATGAGCAGTTCTTC. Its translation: CASSVERTIYNEQFF.

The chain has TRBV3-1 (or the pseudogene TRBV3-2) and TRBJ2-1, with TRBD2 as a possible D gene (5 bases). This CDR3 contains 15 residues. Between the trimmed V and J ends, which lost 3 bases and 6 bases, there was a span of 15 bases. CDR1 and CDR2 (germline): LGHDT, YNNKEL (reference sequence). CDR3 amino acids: CASSHLMRVGNEQFF. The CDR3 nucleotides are TGTGCCAGCAGCCACCTGATGAGGGTCGGCAATGAGCAGTTCTTC.

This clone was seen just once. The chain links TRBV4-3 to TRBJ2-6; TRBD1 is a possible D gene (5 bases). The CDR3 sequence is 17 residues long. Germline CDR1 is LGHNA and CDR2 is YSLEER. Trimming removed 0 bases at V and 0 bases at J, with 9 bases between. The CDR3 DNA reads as TGCGCCAGCAGCCAAGACCTAAGGGGCTCTGGGGCCAACGTCCTGACTTTC. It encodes CASSQDLRGSGANVLTF.

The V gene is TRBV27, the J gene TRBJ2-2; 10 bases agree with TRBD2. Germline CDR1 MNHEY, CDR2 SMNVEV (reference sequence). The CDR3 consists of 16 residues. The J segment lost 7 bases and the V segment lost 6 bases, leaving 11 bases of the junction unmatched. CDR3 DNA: TGTGCCAGCAGGGCCTTAGCGGGGGGCGAAGGCGGGGAGCTGTTTTTT. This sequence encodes CASRALAGGEGGELFF.

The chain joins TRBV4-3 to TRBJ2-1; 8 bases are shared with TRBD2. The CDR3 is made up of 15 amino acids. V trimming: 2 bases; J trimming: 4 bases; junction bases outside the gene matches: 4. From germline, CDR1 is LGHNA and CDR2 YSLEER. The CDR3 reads CASSQTSGDYNEQFF. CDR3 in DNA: TGCGCCAGCAGCCAAACTAGCGGAGATTACAATGAGCAGTTCTTC.

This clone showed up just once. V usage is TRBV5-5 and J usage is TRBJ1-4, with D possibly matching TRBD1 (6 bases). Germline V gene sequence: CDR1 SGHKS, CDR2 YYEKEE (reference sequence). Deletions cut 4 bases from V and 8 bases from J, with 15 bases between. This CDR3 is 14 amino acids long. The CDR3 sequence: CASSVGGRGEKLFF. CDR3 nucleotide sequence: TGTGCCAGCAGCGTCGGGGGGCGAGGAGAAAAACTGTTTTTT.

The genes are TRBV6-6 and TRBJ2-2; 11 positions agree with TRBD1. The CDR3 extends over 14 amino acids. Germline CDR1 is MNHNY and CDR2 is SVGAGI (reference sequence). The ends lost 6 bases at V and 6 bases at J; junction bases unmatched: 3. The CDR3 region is CASSPGQGAGELFF. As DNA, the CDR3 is TGTGCCAGCAGCCCGGGACAGGGGGCCGGGGAGCTGTTTTTT.

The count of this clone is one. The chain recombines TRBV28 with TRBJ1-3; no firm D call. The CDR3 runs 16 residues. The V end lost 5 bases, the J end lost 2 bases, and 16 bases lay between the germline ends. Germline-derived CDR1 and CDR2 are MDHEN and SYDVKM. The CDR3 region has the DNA TGTGCCAGCAGTCCCGATTGGGCACTGGCTGGAAACACCATATATTTT. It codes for CASSPDWALAGNTIYF.

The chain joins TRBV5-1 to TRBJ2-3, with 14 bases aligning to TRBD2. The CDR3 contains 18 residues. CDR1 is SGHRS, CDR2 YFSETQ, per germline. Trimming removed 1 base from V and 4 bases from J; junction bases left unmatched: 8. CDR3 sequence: CASSLLTSGGAGADTQYF. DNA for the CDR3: TGCGCCAGCAGCTTGCTGACTAGCGGGGGGGCCGGTGCAGATACGCAGTATTTT. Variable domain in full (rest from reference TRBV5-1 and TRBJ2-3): KAGVTQTPRYLIKTRGQQVTLSCSPISGHRSVSWYQQTPGQGLQFLFEYFSETQRNKGNFPGRFSGRQFSNSRSEMNVSTLELGDSALYLCASSLLTSGGAGADTQYFGPGTRLTVL.

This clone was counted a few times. As DNA, the CDR3 is TGCAGCGGGGGGACCGGAGGGACTGAAGCTTTCTTT. This codes for CSGGTGGTEAFF. This chain links TRBV29-1 with TRBJ1-1, with D tentatively TRBD1 (5 bases). CDR1 SQVTM and CDR2 ANQGSEA come from the germline V gene. Trimming took 7 bases from V and 5 from J, leaving 14 bases between them. The CDR3 loop spans 12 amino acids.

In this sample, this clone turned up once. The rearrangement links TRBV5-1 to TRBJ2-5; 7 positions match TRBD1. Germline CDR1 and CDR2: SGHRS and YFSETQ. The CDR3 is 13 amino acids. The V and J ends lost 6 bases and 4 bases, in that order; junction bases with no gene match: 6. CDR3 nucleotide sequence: TGCGCCAGCAAACTGACAGGGATAGAGACCCAGTACTTC. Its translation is CASKLTGIETQYF.

CDR3 in amino acids: CASSVDGNTEAFF. The CDR3 DNA reads as TGCGCCAGCAGCGTGGACGGGAACACTGAAGCTTTCTTT. This rearrangement joins TRBV5-1 to TRBJ1-1; D call uncertain. The CDR3 consists of 13 residues. Looked up from germline, CDR1 is SGHRS and CDR2 is YFSETQ. Trimming cost V 4 bases and J 1 base, with 8 bases left between them. The whole variable domain, remainder taken from reference TRBV5-1 and TRBJ1-1, is KAGVTQTPRYLIKTRGQQVTLSCSPISGHRSVSWYQQTPGQGLQFLFEYFSETQRNKGNFPGRFSGRQFSNSRSEMNVSTLELGDSALYLCASSVDGNTEAFFGQGTRLTVV.

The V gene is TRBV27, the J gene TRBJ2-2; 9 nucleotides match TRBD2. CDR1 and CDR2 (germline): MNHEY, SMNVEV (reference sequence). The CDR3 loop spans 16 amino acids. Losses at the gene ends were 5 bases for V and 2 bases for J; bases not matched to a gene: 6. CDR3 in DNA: TGTGCCAGCAGTAGTAGCGGGGGATTTAACACCGGGGAGCTGTTTTTT. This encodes CASSSSGGFNTGELFF.

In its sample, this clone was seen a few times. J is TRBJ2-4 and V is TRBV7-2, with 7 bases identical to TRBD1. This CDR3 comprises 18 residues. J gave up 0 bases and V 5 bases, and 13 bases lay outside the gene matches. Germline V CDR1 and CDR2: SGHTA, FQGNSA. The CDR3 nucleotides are TGTGCCAGCAGCGCCAGGGGGTTCGGTGATCGAGCCAAAAACATTCAGTACTTC. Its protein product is CASSARGFGDRAKNIQYF.

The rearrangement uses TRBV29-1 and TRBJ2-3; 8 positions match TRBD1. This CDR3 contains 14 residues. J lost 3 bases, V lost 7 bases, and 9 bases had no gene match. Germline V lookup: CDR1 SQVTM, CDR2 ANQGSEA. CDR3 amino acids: CSARGRVETDTQYF. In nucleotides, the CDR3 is TGCAGCGCCAGGGGGCGCGTTGAAACAGATACGCAGTATTTT.

CDR3 sequence reads: CASSQDWTATNEKLFF. In DNA, the CDR3 is TGCGCCAGCAGCCAAGATTGGACAGCGACTAATGAAAAACTGTTTTTT. This chain links TRBV4-3 with TRBJ1-4; possibly TRBD1 for D (6 bases). The V end was cut by 0 bases, the J end by 2 bases, with 10 bases between. There are 16 residues in the CDR3. Germline V gives CDR1 LGHNA, CDR2 YSLEER.

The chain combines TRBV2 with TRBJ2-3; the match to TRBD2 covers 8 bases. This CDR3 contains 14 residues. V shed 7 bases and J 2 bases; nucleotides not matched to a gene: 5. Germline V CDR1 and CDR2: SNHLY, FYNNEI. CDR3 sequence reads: CASKGGGSTDTQYF. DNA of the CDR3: TGTGCCAGCAAGGGCGGGGGGTCCACAGATACGCAGTATTTT.

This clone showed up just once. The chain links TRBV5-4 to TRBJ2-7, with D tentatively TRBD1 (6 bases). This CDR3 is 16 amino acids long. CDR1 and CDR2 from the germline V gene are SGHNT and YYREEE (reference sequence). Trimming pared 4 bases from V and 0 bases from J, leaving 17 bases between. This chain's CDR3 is CASSPTGPIASYEQYF. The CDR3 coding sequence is TGTGCCAGCAGCCCCACAGGGCCCATAGCCTCCTACGAGCAGTACTTC.

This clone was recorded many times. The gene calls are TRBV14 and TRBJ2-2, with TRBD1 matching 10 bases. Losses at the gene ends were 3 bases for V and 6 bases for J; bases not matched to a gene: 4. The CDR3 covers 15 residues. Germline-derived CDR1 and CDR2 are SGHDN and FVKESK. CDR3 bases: TGTGCCAGCAGCCAGACAGGGGGCATGGCCGGGGAGCTGTTTTTT. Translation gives CASSQTGGMAGELFF.

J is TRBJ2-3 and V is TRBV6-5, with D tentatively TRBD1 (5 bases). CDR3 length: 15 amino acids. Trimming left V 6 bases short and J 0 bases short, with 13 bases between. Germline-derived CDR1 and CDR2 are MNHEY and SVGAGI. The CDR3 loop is CASSRFQGSTDTQYF. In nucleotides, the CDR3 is TGTGCCAGCAGCCGCTTCCAGGGTAGCACAGATACGCAGTATTTT.

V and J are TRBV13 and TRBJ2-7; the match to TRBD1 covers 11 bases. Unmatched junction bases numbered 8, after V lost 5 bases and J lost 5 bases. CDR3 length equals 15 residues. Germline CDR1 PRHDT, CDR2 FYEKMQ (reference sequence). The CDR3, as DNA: TGTGCCAGCAGCCCCGAAGGACAGGGGGCCCACGAGCAGTACTTC. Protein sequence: CASSPEGQGAHEQYF.

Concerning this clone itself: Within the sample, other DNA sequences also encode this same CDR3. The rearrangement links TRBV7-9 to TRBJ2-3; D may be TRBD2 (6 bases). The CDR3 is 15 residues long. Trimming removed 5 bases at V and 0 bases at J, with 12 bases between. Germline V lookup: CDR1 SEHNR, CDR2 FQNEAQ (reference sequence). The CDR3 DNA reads TGTGCCAGCAGCCCCCCGGGGGTGAGCACAGATACGCAGTATTTT. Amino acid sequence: CASSPPGVSTDTQYF.